These 9 T cell receptor beta chains came from one sample sequenced in a study of blood T cell repertoires in COVID-19. Clones were sequenced by immunoSEQ multiplex PCR, and TCRdb holds only the in-frame ones, with some missing. The table records under 300,000 clones, approximately 85% of them present only once. Input material: peripheral blood. The source is a human donor in a cohort sampled during active COVID-19.

On this clone itself: Other DNA sequences in this sample translate to the same CDR3. This chain connects TRBV7-2 to TRBJ2-7; no reliable D call. Per the germline V gene, CDR1 is SGHTA and CDR2 is FQGNSA. The length of the CDR3 is 12 residues. V lost 1 base to trimming and J lost 7 bases, with 8 bases between them. CDR3 region: CASSLGLGEQYF. The DNA for the CDR3 is TGTGCCAGCAGCTTAGGGCTCGGGGAGCAGTACTTC.

The chain carries TRBV2 and TRBJ1-1; possibly TRBD1 for D (5 bases). Trimming cost V 6 bases and J 0 bases, with 8 bases left between them. The CDR3 extends over 13 amino acids. CDR1 SNHLY and CDR2 FYNNEI come from the germline V gene. CDR3 protein: CASRRGMNTEAFF. The CDR3 DNA is TGTGCCAGCAGGCGGGGCATGAACACTGAAGCTTTCTTT.

V and J are TRBV6-5 and TRBJ2-1, with 9 bases fitting TRBD2. CDR1 and CDR2 (germline): MNHEY, SVGAGI. The CDR3 has 14 amino acids. The junction had 8 bases not matched to a gene; V was cut back by 7 bases and J by 7 bases. The CDR3 DNA follows: TGTGCCAGCATCGCGGGAGGGTCGGCAAATGAGCAGTTCTTC. Protein product: CASIAGGSANEQFF.

V usage is TRBV6-2 or TRBV6-3 and J usage is TRBJ1-2; D unresolved. The V gene's germline CDR1 is MNHEY and CDR2 SVGEGT. This CDR3 region has 13 residues. Trimming removed 4 bases at V and 7 bases at J, with 13 bases between. CDR3 in DNA: TGTGCCAGCAGTTCCACTGAGGGCGGTGGCTACACCTTC. Translating it yields CASSSTEGGGYTF.

V usage is TRBV28 and J usage is TRBJ1-1; D remains ambiguous. V lost 8 bases and J 1 base, leaving 17 bases between the germline ends. Germline CDR1 and CDR2: MDHEN and SYDVKM. The CDR3 is made up of 15 amino acids. This CDR3 is CASPPGPEPNTEAFF. The CDR3 nucleotides read TGTGCCAGCCCCCCAGGTCCCGAACCGAACACTGAAGCTTTCTTT.

This clone has more than one count but fewer than ten. The chain recombines TRBV5-1 with TRBJ2-1; TRBD2 is a possible D gene (6 bases). V lost 4 bases and J 4 bases, leaving 15 bases between the germline ends. The CDR3 spans 15 residues. The V gene's germline CDR1 is SGHRS and CDR2 YFSETQ. CDR3 sequence (DNA): TGCGCCAGCAGCATCGGGACTCAGGCATACAATGAGCAGTTCTTC. Translation gives CASSIGTQAYNEQFF.

Only a few counts were recorded for this clone. The chain uses TRBV18 and TRBJ2-3; D might be TRBD1 (5 bases). Germline CDR1 KGHSH, CDR2 LQKENI. The CDR3 runs to 16 residues. V dropped 6 bases and J dropped 2 bases, with 18 bases sitting between them. CDR3: CASSLGHLRATDTQYF. DNA of the CDR3: TGTGCCAGCTCGCTCGGACACCTACGGGCCACAGATACGCAGTATTTT.

The V gene is TRBV7-6, the J gene TRBJ1-2; D is uncertain. Germline V gene lookup returns CDR1 SGHVS and CDR2 FNYEAQ. The CDR3 extends over 11 amino acids. Deletions cut 4 bases from V and 8 bases from J, with 8 bases between. The CDR3 sequence is CASSSPEGYTF. Written as DNA, the CDR3 is TGTGCCAGCAGCTCTCCCGAGGGCTACACCTTC.

V is TRBV10-1 and J is TRBJ2-1, with 14 bases matching TRBD2. After removal of 6 bases from V and 0 bases from J, the junction contained 4 bases not matched to a gene. Germline CDR1 WNHNN, CDR2 SYGVQD (reference sequence). CDR3 length equals 17 residues. The CDR3 DNA sequence: TGCGCCAGCAGCATGACTAGCGGGAGGGTCTCCTACAATGAGCAGTTCTTC. Translation: CASSMTSGRVSYNEQFF.